One sample yielded the 16 T cell receptor beta chains listed below, sequenced in a study of control samples from healthy donors and cancer patients. Sequencing was performed with immunoSEQ multiplex PCR; in TCRdb, only in-frame clones are kept and a portion is missing. Of roughly 79,000 clones in the sample, roughly 80% are singletons; the top ten hold over 13%. Input material: blood. All receptors derive from a man in his forties or fifties in good health.

V usage is TRBV21-1 and J usage is TRBJ2-1; TRBD2, the D gene given by the table, was not confirmed from the DNA. TRBV21-1 is a documented pseudogene. The CDR3 has 14 amino acids. The CDR3 sequence is CASRGLLAGYEQFF. CDR3 nucleotides: TGTGCCAGCAGGGGGCTCCTAGCGGGTTATGAGCAGTTCTTC.

The chain links TRBV18 to TRBJ2-3; D is unclear. Trimming cost V 6 bases and J 3 bases, with 16 bases left between them. This CDR3 region has 15 residues. Germline CDR1 reads KGHSH; CDR2 reads LQKENI. CDR3 sequence: CASSPNVGLTDTQYF. The CDR3 DNA sequence: TGTGCCAGCTCCCCAAATGTGGGGTTGACAGATACGCAGTATTTT.

The chain has TRBV6-1 and TRBJ1-3; perhaps TRBD1 as D (5 bases). The CDR3 totals 16 residues. The V end was cut by 3 bases, the J end by 0 bases, with 12 bases between. In germline, CDR1 is MNHNS, CDR2 SASEGT. In DNA form, the CDR3 reads TGTGCCAGCAGTGACAGGGTTTCCTTCTCTGGAAACACCATATATTTT. The encoded protein is CASSDRVSFSGNTIYF.

The chain uses TRBV6-4 and TRBJ1-1; TRBD1 is a possible D gene (5 bases). The CDR3 sequence is 13 residues long. The V end was cut by 3 bases, the J end by 5 bases, with 10 bases between. Germline loops: CDR1 MRHNA, CDR2 SNTAGT. The CDR3 here is CASSEWDGTEAFF. CDR3 in DNA: TGTGCCAGCAGTGAGTGGGACGGGACTGAAGCTTTCTTT.

By share of the sample, this clone is large. The chain employs TRBV5-1 and TRBJ2-7, with D uncertain. CDR1 and CDR2 (germline): SGHRS, YFSETQ. The germline V and J ends were trimmed by 0 bases and 3 bases, with 13 bases remaining between them. The CDR3 consists of 15 residues. For the CDR3, the DNA is TGCGCCAGCAGCTTGGATTCGGATCCCCTCTACGAGCAGTACTTC. It translates to CASSLDSDPLYEQYF. The variable domain in full, completed from reference TRBV5-1 and TRBJ2-7, reads KAGVTQTPRYLIKTRGQQVTLSCSPISGHRSVSWYQQTPGQGLQFLFEYFSETQRNKGNFPGRFSGRQFSNSRSEMNVSTLELGDSALYLCASSLDSDPLYEQYFGPGTRLTVT.

This chain connects TRBV6-5 to TRBJ2-3; D remains unclear. Germline lookup yields CDR1 MNHEY and CDR2 SVGAGI. CDR3 size: 14 residues. Trimming stripped 6 bases from V and 4 bases from J, with 14 bases between. The CDR3 nucleotides are TGTGCCAGCAGAAGGCATCTAGGCCCAGATACGCAGTATTTT. Protein: CASRRHLGPDTQYF.

The V call is TRBV11-2, the J call TRBJ1-4, with D tentatively TRBD1 (5 bases). CDR3 length: 15 amino acids. V lost 3 bases and J 2 bases, leaving 10 bases between the germline ends. Germline CDR1 reads SGHAT; CDR2 reads FQNNGV. The CDR3: CASSFQGATNEKLFF. The CDR3 coding sequence is TGTGCCAGCAGCTTTCAGGGTGCGACTAATGAAAAACTGTTTTTT.

The rearrangement links TRBV19 to TRBJ1-5, with TRBD1 matching over 9 bases. The germline V gene encodes CDR1 LNHDA and CDR2 SQIVND (reference sequence). V lost 7 bases to trimming and J lost 6 bases; unmatched junction nucleotides: 7. The CDR3 has 14 amino acids. The CDR3 region is CASIPGTGSQPQHF. The CDR3 bases are TGTGCCAGTATTCCCGGGACAGGGAGTCAGCCCCAGCATTTT. Combining the CDR3 with reference TRBV19 and TRBJ1-5 gives the whole variable domain DGGITQSPKYLFRKEGQNVTLSCEQNLNHDAMYWYRQDPGQGLRLIYYSQIVNDFQKGDIAEGYSVSREKKESFPLTVTSAQKNPTAFYLCASIPGTGSQPQHFGDGTRLSIL.

The chain is built from TRBV7-2 and TRBJ1-5, with TRBD1 as a possible D gene (6 bases). The CDR3 sequence is 15 residues long. Trimming stripped 6 bases from V and 4 bases from J, with 16 bases between. CDR1 is SGHTA and CDR2 is FQGNSA in the germline V gene. This CDR3 is CASRQVGGRNQPQHF. The CDR3 DNA reads as TGTGCCAGCAGACAAGTGGGGGGCAGGAATCAGCCCCAGCATTTT.

The V gene is TRBV19, the J gene TRBJ2-7; TRBD2 agrees at 12 bases. The CDR3 runs to 14 residues. V gave up 7 bases and J gave up 3 bases; unmatched junction bases: 4. Germline V gives CDR1 LNHDA, CDR2 SQIVND (reference sequence). The CDR3, as DNA: TGTGCCAGTAAACTAGCGGGAGGTTTCTACGAGCAGTACTTC. This codes for CASKLAGGFYEQYF.

The chain uses TRBV28 and TRBJ2-2; 8 bases match TRBD1. J was trimmed by 5 bases and V by 7 bases; bases with no gene match: 9. From germline, CDR1 is MDHEN and CDR2 SYDVKM. The CDR3 length is 15 residues. CDR3 amino acids: CASKSSGQGTGELFF. The CDR3 nucleotides read TGTGCCAGCAAATCCAGCGGACAGGGAACCGGGGAGCTGTTTTTT. Full variable domain (missing parts from reference TRBV28 and TRBJ2-2): DVKVTQSSRYLVKRTGEKVFLECVQDMDHENMFWYRQDPGLGLRLIYFSYDVKMKEKGDIPEGYSVSREKKERFSLILESASTNQTSMYLCASKSSGQGTGELFFGEGSRLTVL.

The genes are TRBV4-3 and TRBJ1-1; no clear D gene. Looked up from germline, CDR1 is LGHNA and CDR2 is YSLEER. V dropped 0 bases and J dropped 3 bases, with 8 bases sitting between them. The CDR3 consists of 14 residues. The CDR3 DNA sequence: TGCGCCAGCAGCCAAGATCTACCGTACACTGAAGCTTTCTTT. Translated: CASSQDLPYTEAFF.

This clone appeared once. This chain uses TRBV6-1 with TRBJ2-6; a weak D match, TRBD1 (5 bases). The germline CDR1 and CDR2 sequences are MNHNS and SASEGT. There are 17 residues in the CDR3. Between the trimmed V and J ends, which lost 2 bases and 3 bases, there was a span of 14 bases. The CDR3 spells CASSESQGFGGANVLTF. The CDR3 DNA sequence: TGTGCCAGCAGTGAATCCCAGGGATTTGGTGGGGCCAACGTCCTGACTTTC.

The chain has TRBV9 and TRBJ2-5; perhaps TRBD2 as D (6 bases). CDR1 SGDLS and CDR2 YYNGEE come from the germline V gene. The V and J ends lost 3 bases and 5 bases respectively, with 26 bases between them. CDR3 length: 18 amino acids. The DNA for the CDR3 is TGTGCCAGCAGCGAGGGATACCGGGGCCAGGGAGGACGGGAGACCCAGTACTTC. Its protein product is CASSEGYRGQGGRETQYF.

The chain carries TRBV6-5 and TRBJ2-1, with TRBD2 matching over 9 bases. The CDR3 has 16 residues. Unmatched junction bases numbered 6, after V lost 0 bases and J lost 6 bases. The germline V gene encodes CDR1 MNHEY and CDR2 SVGAGI. The CDR3 DNA reads as TGTGCCAGCAGTTACTCCGCTAGCGGGACAATCAATGAGCAGTTCTTC. This encodes CASSYSASGTINEQFF.

This clone appeared a single time. J is TRBJ2-3 and V is TRBV7-8; perhaps TRBD2 as D (5 bases). The CDR3 loop spans 15 amino acids. Germline values: CDR1 SGHVS, CDR2 FQNEAQ. The V and J ends lost 3 bases and 6 bases respectively, with 16 bases between them. CDR3 nucleotides: TGTGCCAGCAGCTTTACACTAGAAGGTTCGGATACGCAGTATTTT. Amino acids: CASSFTLEGSDTQYF.